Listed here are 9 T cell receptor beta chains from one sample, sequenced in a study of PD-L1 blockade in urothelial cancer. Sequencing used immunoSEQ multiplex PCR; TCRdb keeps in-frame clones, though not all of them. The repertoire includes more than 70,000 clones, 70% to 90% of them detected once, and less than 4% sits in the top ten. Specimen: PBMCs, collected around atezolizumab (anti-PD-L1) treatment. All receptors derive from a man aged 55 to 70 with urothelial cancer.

The CDR3, as DNA: TGTGCCAGCAGCCCGAGAGGGGGTCGAGCTGAAGCTTTCTTT. This translates into CASSPRGGRAEAFF. V gene TRBV9 combines with J gene TRBJ1-1, with D possibly matching TRBD1 (6 bases). There are 14 residues in the CDR3. V lost 4 bases and J 6 bases, leaving 16 bases between the germline ends. Germline values: CDR1 SGDLS, CDR2 YYNGEE.

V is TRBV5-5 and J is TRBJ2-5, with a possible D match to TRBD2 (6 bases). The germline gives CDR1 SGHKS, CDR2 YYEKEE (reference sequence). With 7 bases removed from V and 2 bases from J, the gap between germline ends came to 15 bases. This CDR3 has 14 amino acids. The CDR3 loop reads CASFPIGGQETQYF. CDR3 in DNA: TGTGCCAGCTTCCCGATTGGGGGGCAAGAGACCCAGTACTTC.

CDR3 in amino acids: CASSWNSGQGRETQYF. The CDR3 bases are TGCGCCAGCAGCTGGAACTCTGGACAGGGGCGGGAGACCCAGTACTTC. The chain joins TRBV5-1 to TRBJ2-5, with 9 positions matching TRBD1. Germline CDR1 reads SGHRS; CDR2 reads YFSETQ. The junction had 11 bases not matched to a gene; V was cut back by 3 bases and J by 5 bases. The CDR3 contains 16 residues.

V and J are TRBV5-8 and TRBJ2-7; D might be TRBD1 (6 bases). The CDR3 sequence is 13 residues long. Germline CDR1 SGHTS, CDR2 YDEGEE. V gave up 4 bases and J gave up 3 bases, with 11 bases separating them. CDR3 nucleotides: TGTGCCAGCAGCCGAGGCAGGGGCTACGAGCAGTACTTC. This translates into CASSRGRGYEQYF.

The CDR3 coding sequence is TGTGCCTGGATACGAGAACCCGTTAGAACTGAAGCTTTCTTT. Protein sequence: CAWIREPVRTEAFF. The genes are TRBV30 and TRBJ1-1, with D unclear. Germline CDR1 reads GTSNPN; CDR2 reads SVGIG (reference sequence). Trimming left V 4 bases short and J 5 bases short, with 17 bases between. CDR3 length: 14 residues.

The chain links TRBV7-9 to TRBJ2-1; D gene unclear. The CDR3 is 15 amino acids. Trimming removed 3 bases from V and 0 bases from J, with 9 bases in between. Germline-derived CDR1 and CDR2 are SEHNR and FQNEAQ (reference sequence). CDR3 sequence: CASSFTMSSYNEQFF. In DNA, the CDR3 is TGTGCCAGCAGCTTTACCATGAGCTCCTACAATGAGCAGTTCTTC.

The CDR3 sequence is CASVQFGGNTEAFF. CDR3 DNA sequence: TGTGCCAGCGTTCAATTTGGCGGGAACACTGAAGCTTTCTTT. The chain links TRBV6-6 to TRBJ1-1; D ambiguous. Trimming shortened V by 8 bases and J by 1 base, and 14 bases separated the two germline ends. CDR1 and CDR2 from the germline V gene are MNHNY and SVGAGI (reference sequence). This CDR3 spans 14 amino acids.

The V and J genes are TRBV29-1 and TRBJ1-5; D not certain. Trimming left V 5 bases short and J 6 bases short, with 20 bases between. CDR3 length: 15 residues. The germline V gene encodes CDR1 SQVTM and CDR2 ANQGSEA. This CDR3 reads CSVPRLRKEGQPQHF. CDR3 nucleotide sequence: TGCAGCGTTCCTAGACTTCGAAAAGAGGGTCAGCCCCAGCATTTT.

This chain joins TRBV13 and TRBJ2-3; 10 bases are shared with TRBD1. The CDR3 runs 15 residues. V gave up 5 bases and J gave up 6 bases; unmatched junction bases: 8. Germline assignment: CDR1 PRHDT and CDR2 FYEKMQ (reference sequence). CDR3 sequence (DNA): TGTGCCAGCAGCCGGAGACAGGGGGCAGGGGATACGCAGTATTTT. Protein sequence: CASSRRQGAGDTQYF.